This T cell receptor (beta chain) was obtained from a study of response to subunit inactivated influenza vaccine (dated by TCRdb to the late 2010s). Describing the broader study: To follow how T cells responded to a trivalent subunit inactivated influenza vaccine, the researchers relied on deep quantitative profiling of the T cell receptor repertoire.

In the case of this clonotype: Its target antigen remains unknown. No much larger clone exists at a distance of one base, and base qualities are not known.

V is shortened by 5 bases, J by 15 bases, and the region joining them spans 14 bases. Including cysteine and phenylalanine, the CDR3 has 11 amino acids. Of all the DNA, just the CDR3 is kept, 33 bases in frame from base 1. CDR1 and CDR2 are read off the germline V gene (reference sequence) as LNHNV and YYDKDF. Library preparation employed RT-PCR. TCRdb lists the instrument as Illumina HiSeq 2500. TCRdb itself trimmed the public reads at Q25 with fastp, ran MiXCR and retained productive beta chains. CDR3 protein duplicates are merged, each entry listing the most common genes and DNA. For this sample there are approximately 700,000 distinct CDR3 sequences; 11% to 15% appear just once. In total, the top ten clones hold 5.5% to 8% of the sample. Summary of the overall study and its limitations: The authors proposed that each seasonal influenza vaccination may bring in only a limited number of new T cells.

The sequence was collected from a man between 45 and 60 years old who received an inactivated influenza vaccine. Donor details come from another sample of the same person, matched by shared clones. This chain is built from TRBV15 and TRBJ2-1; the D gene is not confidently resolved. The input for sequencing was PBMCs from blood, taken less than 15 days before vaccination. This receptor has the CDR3 CATSALGFAFF. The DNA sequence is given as TGTGCCACCAGCGCATTGGGCTTTGCGTTCTTC.